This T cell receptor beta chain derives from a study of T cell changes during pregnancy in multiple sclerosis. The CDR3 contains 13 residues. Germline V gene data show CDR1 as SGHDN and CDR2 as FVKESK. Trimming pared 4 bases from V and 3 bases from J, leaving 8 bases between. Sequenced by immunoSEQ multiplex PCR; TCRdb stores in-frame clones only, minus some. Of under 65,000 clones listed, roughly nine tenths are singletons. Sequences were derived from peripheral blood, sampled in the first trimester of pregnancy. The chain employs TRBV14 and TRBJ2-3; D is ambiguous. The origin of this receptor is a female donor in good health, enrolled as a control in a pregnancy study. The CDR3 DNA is TGTGCCAGCAGCCCTATACTAACAGATACGCAGTATTTT. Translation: CASSPILTDTQYF.